This T cell receptor (beta chain) was identified in a study of blood T cell repertoires in COVID-19. Study-wide background: Samples taken during acute and convalescent COVID-19 were collected in the United States, Italy and Spain. PBMCs, B-cell-depleted T cells, or T cells were the source of the cDNA or gDNA that made up the material.

Unmatched junction bases numbered 6, after V lost 2 bases and J lost 4 bases. The germline gives CDR1 SEHNR, CDR2 FQNEAQ (reference sequence). The CDR3 is 16 residues long. In the source study's methods: Estimates of nucleated cell counts were drawn from the amplification of reference gene primers. Some clones are missing from TCRdb's copy, which holds only in-frame ones; the method was immunoSEQ multiplex PCR. V, J and clone size derive from that table, while D and trimming were established from the DNA sequence. Found here are about 240,000 clones, about 86% of them singletons; the top ten hold roughly 3.5%. The study drew participants aged about 18 to 89 years from roughly 25 US areas.

The sample was PBMCs or T cells enriched from blood (not recorded which). The clonotype was recovered from a woman aged 40 to 50 with acute COVID-19. The V and J genes are TRBV7-9 and TRBJ2-5; 11 bases are a match to TRBD2. The CDR3 coding sequence is TGTGCCAGCAGCTTAAACCTAGCGGGAGGTGGAGAGACCCAGTACTTC. Protein product: CASSLNLAGGGETQYF.